The 20 T cell receptor beta chains reported below all come from one sample, sequenced in a study of beta chain features in type 1 diabetes (dated by TCRdb to between 2017 and 2018). Broader findings and caveats from the paper: Type 1 diabetes patients showed a moderate but significant shortening of TCRB CDR3 length in all four CD4+ subsets.

Their specific antigens are unknown. Library creation used the immunoSEQ multiplex PCR assay. The entire isolated RNA was reverse transcribed using the High Capacity cDNA Reverse Transcription Kit, and thus expressed TCRB transcripts were sequenced. TCRdb took over this immuneACCESS table, retaining in-frame rearrangements with V and J assigned. Such tables are incomplete; in checked studies, under half of the missing clones stem from an unresolved V gene, and the remainder is unexplained. Recorded for this sample are 300,000 to 350,000 clones; roughly 13% of them occurred a single time. Clones ranked in the top ten supply roughly 0.015% of the sample. The sequenced material came from naive CD4+ T cells from blood. The cell subset or site label here, explained by the study, means: true naive CD4+ T cells. All receptors derive from a woman aged 18-30 years with type 1 diabetes.

This clone was recorded a few times. At the DNA level, this CDR3 is encoded by other sequences in the same sample as well. V usage is TRBV7-2 and J usage is TRBJ1-1; TRBD1 agrees at 8 bases. CDR3 size: 13 residues. V lost 4 bases, J lost 4 bases, and 2 bases stayed unmatched. Germline CDR1 reads SGHTA; CDR2 reads FQGNSA. The CDR3 sequence: CASSSQGGTEAFF. CDR3 sequence (DNA): TGTGCCAGCAGCTCACAGGGGGGCACTGAAGCTTTCTTT.

The J gene is TRBJ2-1, the V gene TRBV27; 13 nucleotides line up with TRBD2. The CDR3 extends over 18 amino acids. CDR1 and CDR2 from the germline V gene are MNHEY and SMNVEV (reference sequence). After removal of 2 bases from V and 0 bases from J, the junction contained 4 bases not matched to a gene. CDR3 amino acids: CASSLGLAGVSSYNEQFF. For the CDR3, the DNA is TGTGCCAGCAGTTTAGGACTAGCGGGAGTGAGCTCCTACAATGAGCAGTTCTTC.

The rearrangement uses TRBV5-4 and TRBJ1-2; D ambiguous. V gave up 4 bases and J gave up 8 bases, with 12 bases separating them. Per germline, CDR1 SGHNT and CDR2 YYREEE (reference sequence). The CDR3 sequence is 12 residues long. The CDR3 DNA reads TGTGCCAGCAGCCACCGACTCGGGGGCTACACCTTC. It is translated as CASSHRLGGYTF.

In this sample, this clone turned up a few times. V usage is TRBV6-5 and J usage is TRBJ2-3; 15 bases line up with TRBD2. There are 15 residues in the CDR3. The V gene's germline CDR1 is MNHEY and CDR2 SVGAGI. With V trimmed by 6 bases and J by 5 bases, 3 bases remained unmatched. The CDR3 sequence: CASSRGLAGGDTQYF. The CDR3 bases are TGTGCCAGCAGCAGGGGACTAGCGGGAGGAGATACGCAGTATTTT.

This clone was seen more than once but under ten times. The V and J genes are TRBV5-4 and TRBJ2-3; no firm D call. Deletions cut 2 bases from V and 6 bases from J, with 7 bases between. Germline V CDR1 and CDR2: SGHNT, YYREEE (reference sequence). The CDR3 has 12 residues. The CDR3 coding sequence is TGTGCCAGCAGCTTATTCGAGGATACGCAGTATTTT. Residues: CASSLFEDTQYF.

The V and J genes are TRBV28 and TRBJ1-2; no clear D gene. V lost 6 bases to trimming and J lost 0 bases, with 8 bases between them. The V gene's germline CDR1 is MDHEN and CDR2 SYDVKM. The length of the CDR3 is 13 residues. The CDR3 coding sequence is TGTGCCAGCAGCGTACAAACTAACTATGGCTACACCTTC. Translation: CASSVQTNYGYTF.

This clone has just a few counts. The chain links TRBV27 to TRBJ1-3; maybe TRBD1 (5 bases). CDR3 length: 14 residues. CDR1 and CDR2 (germline): MNHEY, SMNVEV (reference sequence). The V gene lost 3 bases and the J gene lost 2 bases, with 8 bases spanning the gap. The CDR3 DNA is TGTGCCAGCAGTTTGACAGTCGCTGGAAACACCATATATTTT. Its protein product is CASSLTVAGNTIYF.

The chain has TRBV27 and TRBJ1-1; D might be TRBD1 (6 bases). V was clipped by 2 bases and J by 10 bases, with 14 bases between them. The CDR3 totals 13 residues. Germline CDR1 is MNHEY and CDR2 is SMNVEV (reference sequence). The CDR3 DNA sequence: TGTGCCAGCAGTTTAGGAGAGAACAGGGCAGCTTTCTTT. It yields the protein CASSLGENRAAFF.

This clone has a handful of counts. The V gene is TRBV5-1, the J gene TRBJ1-5; D is possibly TRBD1 (6 bases). Trimming took 5 bases from V and 3 from J, leaving 15 bases between them. The CDR3 runs to 15 residues. Germline assignment: CDR1 SGHRS and CDR2 YFSETQ. CDR3: CASSLGGAANQPQHF. CDR3 bases: TGCGCCAGCAGTCTAGGGGGGGCTGCCAATCAGCCCCAGCATTTT.

This clone turned up a few times. The chain has TRBV9 and TRBJ2-1, with 7 bases matching TRBD2. V shed 0 bases and J 0 bases; nucleotides not matched to a gene: 3. Germline V gene data show CDR1 as SGDLS and CDR2 as YYNGEE. The CDR3 contains 16 residues. The DNA for the CDR3 is TGTGCCAGCAGCGTAGACGGCGGGGGCTCCTACAATGAGCAGTTCTTC. Its translation is CASSVDGGGSYNEQFF. Together with reference TRBV9 and TRBJ2-1, the CDR3 gives the full variable domain: DSGVTQTPKHLITATGQRVTLRCSPRSGDLSVYWYQQSLDQGLQFLIQYYNGEERAKGNILERFSAQQFPDLHSELNLSSLELGDSALYFCASSVDGGGSYNEQFFGPGTRLTVL.

The gene calls are TRBV30 and TRBJ2-5; weak D call: TRBD2 (5 bases). The CDR3 length is 14 residues. Germline V CDR1 and CDR2: GTSNPN, SVGIG (reference sequence). Trimming stripped 3 bases from V and 3 bases from J, with 14 bases between. The CDR3 here is CAWRAERKKETQYF. The CDR3 bases are TGTGCCTGGAGGGCGGAGCGGAAAAAAGAGACCCAGTACTTC.

This clone was counted between two and nine times. The V and J genes are TRBV19 and TRBJ2-6; 10 bases align to TRBD2. Germline CDR1 LNHDA, CDR2 SQIVND (reference sequence). The CDR3 sequence is 17 residues long. V lost 6 bases and J lost 1; bases outside the gene matches: 6. The CDR3 nucleotides are TGTGCCAGTAGGGCTAGCGGGAGTGAATCTGGGGCCAACGTCCTGACTTTC. This translates into CASRASGSESGANVLTF. Filled out from reference TRBV19 and TRBJ2-6, the complete variable domain reads DGGITQSPKYLFRKEGQNVTLSCEQNLNHDAMYWYRQDPGQGLRLIYYSQIVNDFQKGDIAEGYSVSREKKESFPLTVTSAQKNPTAFYLCASRASGSESGANVLTFGAGSRLTVL.

V and J are TRBV28 and TRBJ2-7; TRBD2 might be the D (6 bases). The V and J ends lost 6 bases and 0 bases respectively, with 18 bases between them. This CDR3 has 16 amino acids. The germline CDR1 and CDR2 sequences are MDHEN and SYDVKM. As DNA, the CDR3 is TGTGCCAGCAGCCCGGGGGAGGTAGCGATCTCCTACGAGCAGTACTTC. This encodes CASSPGEVAISYEQYF.

This clone has only a few counts. The CDR3: CASSLRNTEAFF. The CDR3 DNA sequence: TGTGCCAGCAGTTTACGGAACACTGAAGCTTTCTTT. The chain carries TRBV28 and TRBJ1-1; D remains ambiguous. Trimming removed 2 bases from V and 1 base from J, with 2 bases in between. The CDR3 has 12 residues. Germline V gives CDR1 MDHEN, CDR2 SYDVKM.

The chain combines TRBV19 with TRBJ2-1; 10 bases are a match to TRBD2. The length of the CDR3 is 16 residues. V gave up 6 bases and J gave up 8 bases; unmatched junction bases: 13. Germline CDR1 LNHDA, CDR2 SQIVND (reference sequence). CDR3 amino acids: CASSTGWASGSYEQFF. CDR3 in DNA: TGTGCCAGTAGCACAGGGTGGGCTAGCGGGAGCTATGAGCAGTTCTTC. The whole variable domain, filled in from reference TRBV19 and TRBJ2-1, reads DGGITQSPKYLFRKEGQNVTLSCEQNLNHDAMYWYRQDPGQGLRLIYYSQIVNDFQKGDIAEGYSVSREKKESFPLTVTSAQKNPTAFYLCASSTGWASGSYEQFFGPGTRLTVL.

Only a few counts were recorded for this clone. The J gene is TRBJ2-2, the V gene TRBV9; TRBD1 agrees at 7 bases. Trimming removed 0 bases from V and 4 bases from J; junction bases left unmatched: 3. Germline lookup yields CDR1 SGDLS and CDR2 YYNGEE. This CDR3 has 15 amino acids. CDR3 DNA sequence: TGTGCCAGCAGCGTAGGGGACAGTTCCACCGGGGAGCTGTTTTTT. Translation: CASSVGDSSTGELFF. Looking up the rest from reference TRBV9 and TRBJ2-2 gives the full variable domain: DSGVTQTPKHLITATGQRVTLRCSPRSGDLSVYWYQQSLDQGLQFLIQYYNGEERAKGNILERFSAQQFPDLHSELNLSSLELGDSALYFCASSVGDSSTGELFFGEGSRLTVL.

The chain uses TRBV30 and TRBJ1-3, with 10 bases that match TRBD1. Germline V gene lookup returns CDR1 GTSNPN and CDR2 SVGIG (reference sequence). Trimming took 0 bases from V and 4 from J; bases not matched to a gene: 6. The CDR3 totals 16 residues. CDR3 DNA: TGTGCCTGGAGTGTATCCGGGACAGGGGTAGGAAACACCATATATTTT. Protein product: CAWSVSGTGVGNTIYF.

This clone was seen a few times. CDR3 DNA sequence: TGCGCCAGCAATGGACTAGCGGGGTACAATGAGCAGTTCTTC. Amino acids: CASNGLAGYNEQFF. This chain joins TRBV5-1 and TRBJ2-1; 12 bases line up with TRBD2. V was pared by 6 bases and J by 4 bases, with 2 bases of the junction left unmatched. From germline, CDR1 is SGHRS and CDR2 YFSETQ. CDR3 length equals 14 residues. The full variable domain, in which reference TRBV5-1 and TRBJ2-1 provide the parts outside the CDR3, is KAGVTQTPRYLIKTRGQQVTLSCSPISGHRSVSWYQQTPGQGLQFLFEYFSETQRNKGNFPGRFSGRQFSNSRSEMNVSTLELGDSALYLCASNGLAGYNEQFFGPGTRLTVL.

This clone has more than one count but fewer than ten. The chain employs TRBV18 and TRBJ2-3; the D gene is possibly TRBD2 (5 bases). The CDR3 contains 15 residues. V shed 3 bases and J shed 6 bases, with 16 bases lying between them. The germline V gene encodes CDR1 KGHSH and CDR2 LQKENI. CDR3 sequence (DNA): TGTGCCAGCTCACCTTCGGACGGAGGTGGGGATACGCAGTATTTT. It specifies CASSPSDGGGDTQYF.

This clone was recorded a few times. This chain joins TRBV28 and TRBJ1-1; D remains ambiguous. The germline V and J ends were trimmed by 6 bases and 0 bases, with 8 bases remaining between them. Germline V gives CDR1 MDHEN, CDR2 SYDVKM. CDR3 length equals 13 residues. DNA for the CDR3: TGTGCCAGCAGAAATAGCATGAACACTGAAGCTTTCTTT. Its translation: CASRNSMNTEAFF.